This T cell receptor (beta chain) was found in a study of cytotoxic CD8 clonotypes in ibrutinib-treated CLL. Across the whole study: Samples yielded averages of 250,000 or so productive templates and around 99,000 productive rearrangements.

The source of around 1.9 micrograms of genomic DNA for TCR beta libraries was cryopreserved PBMCs. In this sample, this clone turned up a few times. Antigen specificity is unknown. This CDR3 spans 13 amino acids. CDR1 and CDR2 (germline): SGHTA, FQGNSA. The V end was cut by 2 bases, the J end by 8 bases, with 10 bases between. Study-wide points: At the start, clonality exceeded age-matched healthy donors and followed circulating CD8+ T-cell counts.

The targeted sequencing depth was 1 in 200,000 to 1 in 1 million T cells. TCRdb's copy holds only in-frame clones and misses some; the assay was immunoSEQ multiplex PCR. The table lists 130,000 or so clones, roughly 80% of them singletons. V and J are TRBV7-2 and TRBJ1-5, with D maybe TRBD1 (6 bases). The receptor was derived from a human donor with chronic lymphocytic leukemia. The sequencing used PBMCs, collected after 24 months of ibrutinib treatment. The CDR3 loop reads CASSLNRAEPQHF. The DNA for the CDR3 is TGTGCCAGCAGCTTAAACAGGGCGGAGCCCCAGCATTTT.